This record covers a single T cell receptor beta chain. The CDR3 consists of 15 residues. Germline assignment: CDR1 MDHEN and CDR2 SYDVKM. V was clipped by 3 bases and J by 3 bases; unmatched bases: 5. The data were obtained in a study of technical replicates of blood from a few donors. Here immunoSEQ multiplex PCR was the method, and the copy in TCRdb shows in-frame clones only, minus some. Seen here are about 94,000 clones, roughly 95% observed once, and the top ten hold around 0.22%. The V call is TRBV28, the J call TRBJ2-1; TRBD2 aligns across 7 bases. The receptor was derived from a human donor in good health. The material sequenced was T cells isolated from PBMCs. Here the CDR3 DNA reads TGTGCCAGCAGTTTCCGGGCTAGCGGCTACAATGAGCAGTTCTTC. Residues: CASSFRASGYNEQFF.